These 20 T cell receptor beta chains were sequenced from one sample in a study of T cell responses to AZD1222 COVID-19 vaccine. Profiling relied on immunoSEQ multiplex PCR, and the TCRdb table lists in-frame clones only, not all of them. The repertoire holds 150,000 to 170,000 clones, more than 75% seen once, with 15% to 20% in the top ten. The sample here was peripheral blood, taken on day 0 of AZD1222 vaccination. All receptors derive from an adult in good health.

This chain connects TRBV2 to TRBJ2-7, with TRBD2 matching 7 bases. Trimming cost V 4 bases and J 4 bases; bases outside gene matches: 7. CDR1 is SNHLY, CDR2 FYNNEI, per germline. This CDR3 is 14 amino acids long. DNA of the CDR3: TGTGCCAGCAGTGTCCGGACTAGATCGTACGAGCAGTACTTC. Its translation: CASSVRTRSYEQYF. Looking up the rest from reference TRBV2 and TRBJ2-7 gives the full variable domain: EPEVTQTPSHQVTQMGQEVILRCVPISNHLYFYWYRQILGQKVEFLVSFYNNEISEKSEIFDDQFSVERPDGSNFTLKIRSTKLEDSAMYFCASSVRTRSYEQYFGPGTRLTVT.

This chain links TRBV3-1 (or the pseudogene TRBV3-2) with TRBJ1-5, with 9 bases that match TRBD1. Germline V gene data show CDR1 as LGHDT and CDR2 as YNNKEL (reference sequence). V was pared by 4 bases and J by 6 bases, with 13 bases of the junction left unmatched. The CDR3 is 17 residues long. Here the CDR3 reads CASSRTPGQGTVQPQHF. The CDR3 DNA reads as TGTGCCAGCAGCCGGACTCCGGGACAGGGTACGGTTCAGCCCCAGCATTTT.

This rearrangement joins TRBV9 to TRBJ1-2, with 9 bases lining up with TRBD1. The CDR3 length is 15 residues. The trim removed 3 bases at V and 4 bases at J, leaving 7 bases unmatched. The germline V gene encodes CDR1 SGDLS and CDR2 YYNGEE. As DNA, the CDR3 is TGTGCCAGCAGCGCCCAAGGGACAGGGCTCTATGGCTACACCTTC. It translates to CASSAQGTGLYGYTF.

V and J are TRBV6-6 and TRBJ1-1, with D maybe TRBD1 (5 bases). Per germline, CDR1 MNHNY and CDR2 SVGAGI (reference sequence). The ends were cut back, 0 bases at V and 5 bases at J, with 10 bases in the middle. CDR3 size: 14 residues. The CDR3 is CASSYSGVGTEAFF. CDR3 in DNA: TGTGCCAGCAGTTACTCGGGGGTTGGTACTGAAGCTTTCTTT.

The gene calls are TRBV5-3 and TRBJ1-2; D gene uncertain. TRBV5-3 is classed as an ORF, of uncertain function. CDR3 length: 14 residues. V was pared by 7 bases and J by 5 bases, with 18 bases between. CDR3 in amino acids: CARPPDPWDYGYTF. The CDR3 bases are TGTGCCAGACCCCCAGACCCCTGGGATTATGGCTACACCTTC.

The chain employs TRBV5-1 and TRBJ1-2; no definite D call. Trimming removed 6 bases at V and 3 bases at J, with 15 bases between. The length of the CDR3 is 14 residues. Per germline, CDR1 SGHRS and CDR2 YFSETQ. CDR3 in DNA: TGCGCCAGCACCAGCGGGAGTATGGACTATGGCTACACCTTC. This gives the protein CASTSGSMDYGYTF.

The rearrangement links TRBV28 to TRBJ1-2; D call uncertain. V was clipped by 5 bases and J by 5 bases, with 15 bases between them. This CDR3 spans 14 amino acids. The germline gives CDR1 MDHEN, CDR2 SYDVKM. CDR3 DNA: TGTGCCAGCAGTGCCGTCGTAGTCCCTTATGGCTACACCTTC. As protein: CASSAVVVPYGYTF.

V gene TRBV19 combines with J gene TRBJ1-1, with a possible D match to TRBD1 (5 bases). Germline V gene sequence: CDR1 LNHDA, CDR2 SQIVND (reference sequence). The ends were cut back, 5 bases at V and 5 bases at J, with 18 bases in the middle. CDR3 length: 15 residues. The CDR3 DNA reads TGTGCCAGTAGTGGGATCCCACAGGCTAATACTGAAGCTTTCTTT. Protein: CASSGIPQANTEAFF.

DNA for the CDR3: TGTGCCAGCAGCCATAGCTCCTACGAGCAGTACTTC. Protein sequence: CASSHSSYEQYF. The chain joins TRBV7-8 to TRBJ2-7; D remains ambiguous. CDR1 is SGHVS and CDR2 is FQNEAQ in the germline V gene. The CDR3 extends over 12 amino acids. The germline V and J ends were trimmed by 5 bases and 0 bases, with 5 bases remaining between them.

The chain combines TRBV27 with TRBJ1-1; 7 bases agree with TRBD1. The CDR3 totals 14 residues. With V trimmed by 7 bases and J by 0 bases, 5 bases remained unmatched. Germline V gene lookup returns CDR1 MNHEY and CDR2 SMNVEV (reference sequence). The CDR3 DNA reads TGTGCCAGCATTAGACAGGGTCTGAACACTGAAGCTTTCTTT. Its protein is CASIRQGLNTEAFF.

The chain employs TRBV10-3 and TRBJ2-3, with TRBD2 matching over 11 bases. CDR3 size: 17 residues. CDR1 and CDR2 from the germline V gene are ENHRY and SYGVKD. The V segment lost 7 bases and the J segment 0 bases; nucleotides outside the gene matches: 9. The CDR3 DNA is TGTGCCATCACCCCTGGGACTAGCGGTCCTAGCACAGATACGCAGTATTTT. The encoded protein is CAITPGTSGPSTDTQYF.

CDR3 nucleotide sequence: TGTGCCATCAGTGAGTCGTCTAGCGGGGGGCGAAGCTCCTACAATGAGCAGTTCTTC. It specifies CAISESSSGGRSSYNEQFF. This sequence joins TRBV10-3 and TRBJ2-1; 11 bases are shared with TRBD2. The CDR3 covers 19 residues. Germline V gene data show CDR1 as ENHRY and CDR2 as SYGVKD. The V and J ends lost 0 bases and 0 bases, in that order; junction bases with no gene match: 7.

V usage is TRBV28 and J usage is TRBJ2-1, with 12 bases identical to TRBD2. J was trimmed by 5 bases and V by 5 bases; bases with no gene match: 7. Germline values: CDR1 MDHEN, CDR2 SYDVKM. This CDR3 has 16 amino acids. The CDR3 spells CASSPIGLAGNNEQFF. The CDR3 DNA is TGTGCCAGCAGTCCGATCGGACTAGCGGGGAACAATGAGCAGTTCTTC. The whole variable domain, remainder taken from reference TRBV28 and TRBJ2-1, is DVKVTQSSRYLVKRTGEKVFLECVQDMDHENMFWYRQDPGLGLRLIYFSYDVKMKEKGDIPEGYSVSREKKERFSLILESASTNQTSMYLCASSPIGLAGNNEQFFGPGTRLTVL.

The J gene is TRBJ1-1, the V gene TRBV25-1; the D gene is possibly TRBD1 (5 bases). This CDR3 has 14 residues. Trimming pared 3 bases from V and 5 bases from J, leaving 13 bases between. Germline loops: CDR1 MGHDK, CDR2 SYGVNS. The CDR3 DNA sequence: TGTGCCAGCAGTGAGGAGGGGCGGGGGACTGAAGCTTTCTTT. This encodes CASSEEGRGTEAFF.

The chain recombines TRBV5-1 with TRBJ1-1; D is perhaps TRBD1 (5 bases). Germline-derived CDR1 and CDR2 are SGHRS and YFSETQ. The CDR3 is 14 residues long. The germline V and J ends were trimmed by 4 bases and 2 bases, with 12 bases remaining between them. The CDR3 DNA sequence: TGCGCCAGCAGCCCGGCGGGACGCAACACTGAAGCTTTCTTT. Its protein is CASSPAGRNTEAFF.

This clone was recorded once. A read error may account for a junction end that differs from germline. This rearrangement joins TRBV12-5 to TRBJ1-1; D remains ambiguous. Germline assignment: CDR1 LGHNT and CDR2 FRNRAP. The CDR3 contains 13 residues. The CDR3 sequence: CASGLGRAREAFF. DNA for the CDR3: TGTGCTAGTGGCTTGGGGAGGGCACGAGAAGCTTTCTTT.

This rearrangement joins TRBV5-8 to TRBJ1-2, with D possibly TRBD1 on 6 matching bases. The CDR3 runs to 16 residues. Germline assignment: CDR1 SGHTS and CDR2 YDEGEE. Trimming stripped 0 bases from V and 4 bases from J, with 16 bases between. The DNA of the CDR3 is TGTGCCAGCAGCTTGGCCCCAGGGGACGGTCGCTATGGCTACACCTTC. This translates into CASSLAPGDGRYGYTF.

The rearrangement links TRBV5-1 to TRBJ1-1; D uncertain. V was cut by 10 bases and J by 6 bases, with 16 bases left in between. The CDR3 sequence is 12 residues long. Germline values: CDR1 SGHRS, CDR2 YFSETQ. The CDR3 loop reads CAGGIRGPEAFF. DNA for the CDR3: TGCGCCGGAGGGATACGTGGACCTGAAGCTTTCTTT.

The rearrangement links TRBV19 to TRBJ1-1; no clear D. The CDR3 extends over 12 amino acids. Trimming took off 7 bases at V and 1 base at J, with 7 bases between the two ends. Germline V lookup: CDR1 LNHDA, CDR2 SQIVND (reference sequence). The CDR3 bases are TGTGCCAGTACTTTGGGGAACACTGAAGCTTTCTTT. The encoded protein is CASTLGNTEAFF.

The rearrangement links TRBV6-5 to TRBJ2-7, with 14 positions matching TRBD2. CDR1 and CDR2 from the germline V gene are MNHEY and SVGAGI. Trimming cost V 0 bases and J 7 bases; bases outside gene matches: 5. The CDR3 runs 16 residues. The CDR3 reads CASSYSETSGREEQYF. CDR3 nucleotides: TGTGCCAGCAGTTACTCGGAGACTAGCGGGAGGGAAGAGCAGTACTTC.